This T cell receptor beta chain comes out of a study of technical replicates of blood from four donors. Assay used: immunoSEQ multiplex PCR; TCRdb lists only in-frame clones, some missing. The sample has roughly 45,000 clones; about 93% are singletons. V was shortened by 1 base and J by 2 bases, with 18 bases between the two germline ends. CDR1 GTSNPN and CDR2 SVGIG come from the germline V gene (reference sequence). The CDR3 is 16 residues long. The chain has TRBV30 and TRBJ2-7; TRBD1 is a possible D gene (7 bases). Sequenced sample: PBMCs. The TCR was taken from a human donor in good health. Some clones in this sample may be carry-over from other donors' samples. The CDR3 DNA follows: TGTGCCTGGAGTGGCGTACTCAGGGGGGCCGCCTACGAGCAGTACTTC. This sequence encodes CAWSGVLRGAAYEQYF.